The T cell receptor beta chain under discussion was sequenced for a study of T cell changes during pregnancy in multiple sclerosis. Sequencing was performed with immunoSEQ multiplex PCR; in TCRdb, only in-frame clones are kept and a portion is missing. The sample contains tens of thousands of clones, just over 90% of which appear only once. The V and J ends lost 4 bases and 0 bases respectively, with 10 bases between them. CDR1 and CDR2 from the germline V gene are MDHEN and SYDVKM. The CDR3 length is 14 residues. This sample comprised peripheral blood, obtained after pregnancy. The chain has TRBV28 and TRBJ2-7; D gene unclear. This receptor was obtained from a female donor with multiple sclerosis, enrolled in a pregnancy study. CDR3 DNA sequence: TGTGCCAGCAGTTCGCGGTTCCCCTCCTACGAGCAGTACTTC. It translates to CASSSRFPSYEQYF.